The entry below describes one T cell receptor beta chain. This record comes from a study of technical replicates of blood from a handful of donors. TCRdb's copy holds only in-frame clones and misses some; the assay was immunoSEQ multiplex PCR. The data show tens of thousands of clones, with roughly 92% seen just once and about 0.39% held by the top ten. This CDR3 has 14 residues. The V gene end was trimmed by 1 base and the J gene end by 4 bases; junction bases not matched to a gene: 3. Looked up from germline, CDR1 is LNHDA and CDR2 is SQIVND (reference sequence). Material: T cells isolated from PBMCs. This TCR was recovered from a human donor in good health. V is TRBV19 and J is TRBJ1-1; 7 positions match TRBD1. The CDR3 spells CASSIVEGATEAFF. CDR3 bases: TGTGCCAGTAGTATAGTGGAGGGGGCCACTGAAGCTTTCTTT.